A single T cell receptor beta chain is shown here with its context. The sample belongs to a study of blood T cells in healthy people across ages. The use of a sample-barcoded 5' primer and a J-beta primer mix characterized a second PCR of roughly 7 to 11 cycles. TCRdb processed the 5' RACE reads anew with MiXCR; each CDR3 protein has one entry. The sample records 700,000 to 950,000 distinct CDR3 sequences, about 62% being singletons. Per the germline V gene, CDR1 is SQVTM and CDR2 is ANQGSEA. Trimming cost V 4 bases and J 8 bases; bases outside gene matches: 3. This CDR3 region has 11 residues. The sample comprised blood. The TCR originated in a man aged 30 to 45 in good health. The chain is built from TRBV29-1 and TRBJ1-2, with 8 bases aligning to TRBD1. The CDR3 DNA reads TGCAGCGTTGGGACAGGGAAGGGCTACACCTTC. It translates to CSVGTGKGYTF.